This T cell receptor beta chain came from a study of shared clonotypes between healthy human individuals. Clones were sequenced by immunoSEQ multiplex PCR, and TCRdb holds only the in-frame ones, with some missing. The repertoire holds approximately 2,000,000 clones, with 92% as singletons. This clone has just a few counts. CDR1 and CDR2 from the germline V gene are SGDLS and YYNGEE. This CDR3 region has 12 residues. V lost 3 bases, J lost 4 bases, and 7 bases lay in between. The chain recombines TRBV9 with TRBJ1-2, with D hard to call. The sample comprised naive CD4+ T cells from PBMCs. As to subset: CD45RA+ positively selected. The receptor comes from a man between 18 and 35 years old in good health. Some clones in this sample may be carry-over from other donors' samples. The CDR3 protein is CASSAQLYGYTF. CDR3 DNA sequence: TGTGCCAGCAGCGCGCAGCTCTATGGCTACACCTTC.